This TCR beta chain stems from a study of blood T cell repertoires in COVID-19. Sequencing was performed with immunoSEQ multiplex PCR; in TCRdb, only in-frame clones are kept and a portion is missing. The data show fewer than 350,000 clones, with 85% seen just once and 2.5% held by the top ten. The CDR3 is 18 residues long. The germline V and J ends were trimmed by 0 bases and 3 bases, with 19 bases remaining between them. CDR1 is SGHTS, CDR2 YDEGEE, per germline. The chain employs TRBV5-8 and TRBJ1-3; D gene ambiguous. The TCR sequence derives from a woman in her 50s who had recovered from COVID-19. The sample taken for sequencing was PBMCs or T cells enriched from blood (not recorded which). The CDR3: CASSLGSMWREYGNTIYF. The CDR3 DNA reads as TGTGCCAGCAGCTTGGGATCCATGTGGAGGGAATATGGAAACACCATATATTTT.